The 20 T cell receptor beta chains listed next were all sequenced from one sample in a study of blood T cell repertoires in COVID-19. The method was immunoSEQ multiplex PCR; TCRdb's version includes in-frame clones alone and lacks a portion of them. Here the sample spans around 500,000 clones, roughly 88% being singletons. Sequencing was carried out using PBMCs or T cells enriched from blood (not recorded which). These receptors were taken from a woman between 40 and 55 years old who had recovered from COVID-19.

The gene calls are TRBV27 and TRBJ1-1; 8 bases line up with TRBD1. The CDR3 consists of 12 residues. CDR1 and CDR2 (germline): MNHEY, SMNVEV (reference sequence). The junction had 1 base not matched to a gene; V was cut back by 6 bases and J by 4 bases. The CDR3 sequence: CASSGQGTEAFF. DNA for the CDR3: TGTGCCAGCAGCGGACAGGGCACTGAAGCTTTCTTT.

V usage is TRBV27 and J usage is TRBJ2-2; D is undetermined. Trimming cost V 3 bases and J 6 bases, with 8 bases left between them. The CDR3 length is 13 residues. Germline assignment: CDR1 MNHEY and CDR2 SMNVEV (reference sequence). CDR3 coding DNA: TGTGCCAGCAGTTTCGGTGAAGCCGGGGAGCTGTTTTTT. Translated, it gives CASSFGEAGELFF.

J is TRBJ1-3 and V is TRBV30; D perhaps matches TRBD1 (5 bases). Germline assignment: CDR1 GTSNPN and CDR2 SVGIG (reference sequence). Trimming cost V 2 bases and J 3 bases, with 8 bases left between them. This CDR3 spans 13 amino acids. CDR3 in DNA: TGTGCCTGGAGTCCCGGGGGTGGAAACACCATATATTTT. Translating gives CAWSPGGGNTIYF.

The sample holds one count of this clone. This chain links TRBV5-5 with TRBJ2-3; 10 nucleotides match TRBD2. The trim removed 0 bases at V and 5 bases at J, leaving 18 bases unmatched. CDR1 and CDR2 (germline): SGHKS, YYEKEE (reference sequence). There are 20 residues in the CDR3. The CDR3 sequence is CASSLAIRGASGRVGDTQYF. CDR3 DNA sequence: TGTGCCAGCAGCTTGGCCATCCGGGGGGCTAGCGGGAGAGTTGGAGATACGCAGTATTTT.

The chain recombines TRBV12-5 with TRBJ2-7, with D tentatively TRBD2 (5 bases). Germline V lookup: CDR1 LGHNT, CDR2 FRNRAP. V lost 0 bases and J 4 bases, leaving 13 bases between the germline ends. The CDR3 loop spans 15 amino acids. The CDR3 loop reads CASGLVAGSLYEQYF. The CDR3 coding sequence is TGTGCTAGTGGTTTGGTAGCTGGGAGTTTGTACGAGCAGTACTTC.

The chain links TRBV27 to TRBJ2-7, with 7 bases fitting TRBD1. J was trimmed by 4 bases and V by 2 bases; bases with no gene match: 5. This CDR3 has 14 amino acids. CDR1 is MNHEY and CDR2 is SMNVEV in the germline V gene (reference sequence). Here the CDR3 reads CASSLRGGIYEQYF. In DNA, the CDR3 is TGTGCCAGCAGTTTAAGAGGGGGCATATACGAGCAGTACTTC.

The chain employs TRBV7-2 and TRBJ2-5, with TRBD1 as a possible D gene (5 bases). CDR3 length equals 16 residues. Germline CDR1 reads SGHTA; CDR2 reads FQGNSA. V lost 0 bases to trimming and J lost 2 bases, with 13 bases between them. The CDR3 region is CASSLAGSTGQETQYF. CDR3 in DNA: TGTGCCAGCAGCTTAGCGGGTTCCACAGGTCAAGAGACCCAGTACTTC.

The chain has TRBV2 and TRBJ1-5, with 8 bases that match TRBD1. CDR1 and CDR2 (germline): SNHLY, FYNNEI. The J segment lost 7 bases and the V segment lost 6 bases, leaving 11 bases of the junction unmatched. This CDR3 has 15 amino acids. The CDR3 sequence: CASSTETGVKQPQHF. In DNA form, the CDR3 reads TGTGCCAGCAGCACAGAGACAGGGGTAAAGCAGCCCCAGCATTTT.

The chain is built from TRBV10-2 and TRBJ2-7; 9 nucleotides match TRBD2. The germline gives CDR1 WSHSY, CDR2 SAAADI. The CDR3 has 15 residues. The junction had 9 bases not matched to a gene; V was cut back by 6 bases and J by 3 bases. CDR3 sequence (DNA): TGCGCCAGCAGGGCCGGGACTAGCTCATTCTACGAGCAGTACTTC. Encoded protein: CASRAGTSSFYEQYF.

The chain joins TRBV27 to TRBJ2-7; 7 bases fit TRBD2. This CDR3 contains 14 residues. The germline V gene encodes CDR1 MNHEY and CDR2 SMNVEV (reference sequence). V trimming: 5 bases; J trimming: 7 bases; junction bases outside the gene matches: 11. CDR3 protein: CASSLRLASGEQYF. The DNA for the CDR3 is TGTGCCAGCAGTCTACGACTAGCCTCGGGGGAGCAGTACTTC.

This clone was found once. The chain joins TRBV5-1 to TRBJ1-4, with unresolved D. Looked up from germline, CDR1 is SGHRS and CDR2 is YFSETQ. CDR3 length: 13 amino acids. Trimming left V 2 bases short and J 5 bases short, with 7 bases between. The CDR3 is CASSLLSNEKLFF. DNA for the CDR3: TGCGCCAGCAGCTTACTGTCGAATGAAAAACTGTTTTTT.

This chain joins TRBV29-1 and TRBJ2-1; maybe TRBD2 (5 bases). The V end was cut by 1 base, the J end by 9 bases, with 13 bases between. The length of the CDR3 is 13 residues. The V gene's germline CDR1 is SQVTM and CDR2 ANQGSEA. CDR3 in DNA: TGCAGCGTTGAAGGCGCGGGTTCAGGTGAGCAGTTCTTC. Translation gives CSVEGAGSGEQFF.

The J gene is TRBJ2-3, the V gene TRBV4-1; 11 nucleotides align to TRBD2. V trimming: 2 bases; J trimming: 4 bases; junction bases outside the gene matches: 5. Germline V gene sequence: CDR1 MGHRA, CDR2 YSYEKL. The CDR3 runs 16 residues. The CDR3 region has the DNA TGCGCCAGCAGCCAAAAGGCTAGCGGGAGGCCAGATACGCAGTATTTT. Its translation is CASSQKASGRPDTQYF.

The chain links TRBV11-3 to TRBJ2-5; D possibly corresponds to TRBD2 (6 bases). V gave up 6 bases and J gave up 4 bases, with 21 bases separating them. Germline values: CDR1 SGHNT, CDR2 YENEEA. This CDR3 region has 16 residues. The CDR3 reads CASRYSRGGSGETQYF. The CDR3, as DNA: TGTGCCAGCAGATACTCCCGTGGGGGGAGTGGAGAGACCCAGTACTTC.

V usage is TRBV4-3 and J usage is TRBJ2-3; 7 nucleotides line up with TRBD2. The germline V gene encodes CDR1 LGHNA and CDR2 YSLEER. The V gene end was trimmed by 6 bases and the J gene end by 8 bases; junction bases not matched to a gene: 14. The CDR3 is made up of 15 amino acids. CDR3 sequence: CASSPEFTGLVTQYF. For the CDR3, the DNA is TGCGCCAGCAGTCCAGAGTTCACTGGACTAGTTACGCAGTATTTT.

This chain connects TRBV3-1 (or the pseudogene TRBV3-2) to TRBJ2-1; TRBD2 matches 8 bases. The CDR3 spans 19 residues. V shed 3 bases and J 5 bases; nucleotides not matched to a gene: 18. Per germline, CDR1 LGHDT and CDR2 YNNKEL (reference sequence). The DNA of the CDR3 is TGTGCCAGCAGCCAGACAACAAACAGGGCAACTAGCGGCAACAATGAGCAGTTCTTC. The encoded protein is CASSQTTNRATSGNNEQFF.

The chain joins TRBV6-5 to TRBJ1-2, with D maybe TRBD1 (6 bases). V lost 4 bases and J lost 3, with 12 bases in between. The CDR3 loop spans 14 amino acids. Germline V gene sequence: CDR1 MNHEY, CDR2 SVGAGI. As DNA, the CDR3 is TGTGCCAGCAGTTCTAGCCCAGGGGACTATGGCTACACCTTC. Translated, it gives CASSSSPGDYGYTF.

Comments on this clone: At one of its ends the junction is not consistent with the germline gene, which may arise from a read error. This specimen includes other DNA sequences encoding the same CDR3. The chain combines TRBV5-5 with TRBJ2-7, with D possibly TRBD2 on 5 matching bases. CDR1 and CDR2 from the germline V gene are SGHKS and YYEKEE (reference sequence). This CDR3 is built from 12 residues. This CDR3 is CASSFSGNEQYF. The CDR3 coding sequence is TGTGCTAGCAGCTTCTCCGGGAACGAGCAGTACTTC. The variable domain in full, with the rest retrieved from reference TRBV5-5 and TRBJ2-7, is DAGVTQSPTHLIKTRGQQVTLRCSPISGHKSVSWYQQVLGQGPQFIFQYYEKEERGRGNFPDRFSARQFPNYSSELNVNALLLGDSALYLCASSFSGNEQYFGPGTRLTVT.

This clone was picked up one time. The chain links TRBV4-3 to TRBJ2-7; TRBD2 matches at 7 bases. Germline trimming cut 0 bases from V and 0 bases from J; bases unmatched to any gene: 8. The CDR3 consists of 17 residues. Germline values: CDR1 LGHNA, CDR2 YSLEER. CDR3 in DNA: TGCGCCAGCAGCCAAGATTATCGGCGGGAGTACTCCTACGAGCAGTACTTC. Residues: CASSQDYRREYSYEQYF.

The chain recombines TRBV10-3 with TRBJ2-1, with 8 positions matching TRBD1. Germline V gene data show CDR1 as ENHRY and CDR2 as SYGVKD. With V trimmed by 3 bases and J by 5 bases, 6 bases remained unmatched. The CDR3 sequence is 15 residues long. DNA for the CDR3: TGTGCCATCAGTGACCCGGACAGGGCAGACAATGAGCAGTTCTTC. This sequence encodes CAISDPDRADNEQFF.